The T cell receptor beta chain under discussion was sequenced for a study of cytotoxic CD8 clonotypes in ibrutinib-treated CLL. Whole-study results and caveats: The study found clonality rose at ibrutinib response, then fell toward baseline at progression. T-cell clonality at baseline went above that of age-matched healthy donors and rose and fell with circulating CD8+ T-cell counts. Public clonotypes, an uncommon group, contracted or remained stable on treatment.

Clones were read by immunoSEQ multiplex PCR, and TCRdb kept only the in-frame ones, dropping some. The sample consists of approximately 45,000 clones, approximately 69% of them appearing once. This clone has just a few counts. Its antigen is as yet unknown. Trimming shortened V by 6 bases and J by 6 bases, and 11 bases separated the two germline ends. The CDR3 is 12 amino acids. Germline CDR1 and CDR2: MNHEY and SVGAGI. Specimen: PBMCs, collected after 12 months of ibrutinib treatment. The chain is built from TRBV6-5 and TRBJ1-1, with unresolved D. The source of this sequence is a human donor with chronic lymphocytic leukemia. The CDR3 here is CASSDRWAEAFF. In nucleotides, the CDR3 is TGTGCCAGCAGCGACCGTTGGGCTGAAGCTTTCTTT.